The entry that follows covers one T cell receptor (beta chain) sequence. The antigen is undetermined. TCRB transcripts that were expressed got sequenced, as all of the isolated RNA had been reverse transcribed. Repertoires were generated with immunoSEQ multiplex PCR, while TCRdb's copy carries only in-frame clones and drops some. The sample holds about 340,000 clones; approximately 10% are singletons and the top ten take roughly 0.99%. The data were obtained in a study of beta chain features in type 1 diabetes. Study-wide results and caveats: Within each of all four CD4+ subsets, Type 1 diabetes patients had TCRB CDR3s that were moderately but significantly shorter.

The V gene lost 3 bases and the J gene lost 9 bases, with 18 bases spanning the gap. Germline CDR1 LGHNA, CDR2 YSLEER. CDR3 length: 15 residues. The sequencing sample was made of central memory CD4+ T cells from blood. This TCR derives from a man aged 25 to 40 with type 1 diabetes. The V call is TRBV4-3, the J call TRBJ2-1; no definite D call. CDR3 sequence reads: CASSQMTLKGGEQFF. The CDR3 DNA sequence: TGCGCCAGCAGCCAGATGACACTAAAAGGCGGTGAGCAGTTCTTC.